A single sample is the source of the 19 T cell receptor beta chains below, sequenced in a study of Tregs in tolerant kidney transplant recipients. The protocol was immunoSEQ multiplex PCR, while the TCRdb copy is restricted to in-frame clones and leaves out a portion. This sample carries roughly 53,000 clones, with under 0.9% going to the ten biggest clones. Material: CD4+ T cells from blood, obtained before the transplant. All receptors come from a human donor who received a combined kidney and bone marrow transplant.

Turning to this clone: With the read ending 3 residues before the CDR3 end, the germline J gene is used to fill in that end. The chain employs TRBV6-2 or TRBV6-3 and TRBJ2-7; 10 bases are a match to TRBD1. Germline CDR1 is MNHEY and CDR2 is SVGEGT. The CDR3 covers 16 residues. Germline trimming cut 5 bases from V and 0 bases from J; bases unmatched to any gene: 7. CDR3 residues: CASSDPGTGASYEQYF. The sequenced CDR3 bases are TGTGCCAGCAGTGACCCCGGGACAGGGGCCTCCTACGAG.

CDR3 bases read: TGCGCCAGCAGCTCCGGGACAGGGTCCAATCAGCCC. Protein: CASSSGTGSNQP. The full CDR3 reads CASSSGTGSNQPQHF. The rearrangement joins TRBV5-1 to TRBJ1-5; 9 bases map to TRBD1. The sequence runs out 3 residues before the end of the CDR3; the remainder is reconstructed from the germline J gene. This CDR3 is 15 amino acids long. The V segment lost 3 bases and the J segment 3 bases; nucleotides outside the gene matches: 4. Germline loops: CDR1 SGHRS, CDR2 YFSETQ.

Comment on this clone: Coverage ceases 3 residues before the CDR3 finishes, and the germline J gene fills in the end. The V and J genes are TRBV19 and TRBJ1-1; the D is unclear. This CDR3 comprises 16 residues. Trimming removed 5 bases at V and 0 bases at J, with 16 bases between. Germline V gene data show CDR1 as LNHDA and CDR2 as SQIVND (reference sequence). The sequenced part of the CDR3 DNA is TGTGCCAGTAGTCTAGGGCAGGCCCCGGTGAACACTGAA. It yields the protein CASSLGQAPVNTE. The whole CDR3 reads CASSLGQAPVNTEAFF. The full variable domain, with the rest looked up from reference TRBV19 and TRBJ1-1, is DGGITQSPKYLFRKEGQNVTLSCEQNLNHDAMYWYRQDPGQGLRLIYYSQIVNDFQKGDIAEGYSVSREKKESFPLTVTSAQKNPTAFYLCASSLGQAPVNTEAFFGQGTRLTVV.

Comment on this clone: The read falls 3 residues short of the CDR3 end, and the missing part is taken from the germline J gene. This chain uses TRBV10-3 with TRBJ2-3, with D perhaps assigned TRBD1 or TRBD2 (5 bases each). Germline lookup yields CDR1 ENHRY and CDR2 SYGVKD. The CDR3 spans 14 residues. V lost 2 bases, J lost 5 bases, and 11 bases lay in between. Here the CDR3 reads CAISEEGQKDTQYF. The CDR3 bases that were read are TGTGCCATCAGTGAGGAGGGGCAGAAAGATACG.

With respect to this clone: The read ends 3 residues before the CDR3 terminus; that terminus is restored from the germline J gene. This rearrangement joins TRBV2 to TRBJ1-1; tentative D call: TRBD1 (5 bases). This CDR3 is 17 amino acids long. V was trimmed by 3 bases and J by 4 bases, leaving 21 bases between them. Germline values: CDR1 SNHLY, CDR2 FYNNEI. The part of the CDR3 DNA that was read is TGTGCCAGCAGTGAGTCGGGTACAGCCCGGAGGGGCACTGAA. It translates to CASSESGTARRGTE. The full-length CDR3 reads as CASSESGTARRGTEAFF. The full variable domain, in which reference TRBV2 and TRBJ1-1 provide the parts outside the CDR3, is EPEVTQTPSHQVTQMGQEVILRCVPISNHLYFYWYRQILGQKVEFLVSFYNNEISEKSEIFDDQFSVERPDGSNFTLKIRSTKLEDSAMYFCASSESGTARRGTEAFFGQGTRLTVV.

With respect to this clone: With the read ending 3 residues before the CDR3 end, the germline J gene is used to fill in that end. The chain uses TRBV11-2 and TRBJ2-3; 7 positions match TRBD2. There are 14 residues in the CDR3. Germline CDR1 is SGHAT and CDR2 is FQNNGV. Germline trimming cut 5 bases from V and 1 base from J; bases unmatched to any gene: 3. The CDR3 spells CASSPTSGTDTQYF. The part of the CDR3 DNA that was read is TGTGCCAGCAGCCCAACTAGCGGCACAGATACG.

To note about this clone: The read is 3 residues too short to cover the CDR3 end, so that end is filled in from the germline J gene. V usage is TRBV7-9 and J usage is TRBJ1-5, with 7 nucleotides matching TRBD1. Trimming at V came to 5 bases and at J to 3 bases, leaving 4 bases not matched to a gene. Germline V gene data show CDR1 as SEHNR and CDR2 as FQNEAQ (reference sequence). The CDR3 length is 14 residues. Incomplete CDR3 DNA: TGTGCCAGCAGCCCGGACAGGATCAATCAGCCC. The encoded protein is CASSPDRINQP. The entire CDR3 protein reads CASSPDRINQPQHF.

As concerns this clone: The sequence runs out 3 residues before the end of the CDR3; the remainder is reconstructed from the germline J gene. The gene calls are TRBV5-1 and TRBJ2-1; D is possibly TRBD1 (5 bases). Germline V gene sequence: CDR1 SGHRS, CDR2 YFSETQ. V lost 0 bases to trimming and J lost 7 bases, with 11 bases between them. The CDR3 runs to 14 residues. CDR3 sequence reads: CASSLASRTNEQFF. The CDR3 bases that were read are TGCGCCAGCAGCTTGGCCTCCAGGACAAATGAG. The variable domain in full, completed from reference TRBV5-1 and TRBJ2-1, reads KAGVTQTPRYLIKTRGQQVTLSCSPISGHRSVSWYQQTPGQGLQFLFEYFSETQRNKGNFPGRFSGRQFSNSRSEMNVSTLELGDSALYLCASSLASRTNEQFFGPGTRLTVL.

As for this clone: The missing CDR3 end, 3 residues past where the read stops, is filled in from the germline J gene. The chain employs TRBV10-3 and TRBJ1-1; 7 nucleotides agree with TRBD1. Germline V lookup: CDR1 ENHRY, CDR2 SYGVKD. This CDR3 is 14 amino acids long. V trimming: 3 bases; J trimming: 6 bases; junction bases outside the gene matches: 7. This chain's CDR3 is CAISDRTGTPEAFF. The sequenced CDR3 bases are TGTGCCATCAGTGACAGGACAGGAACCCCTGAA.

Incomplete CDR3 DNA: TGTGCCAGCAGCTTTTACGACAGGGGAAACACC. Translating it yields CASSFYDRGNT. The complete CDR3 protein is CASSFYDRGNTIYF. This chain joins TRBV7-2 and TRBJ1-3; D may be TRBD1 (6 bases). The read falls 3 residues short of the CDR3 end, and the missing part is taken from the germline J gene. The V and J ends lost 3 bases and 4 bases respectively, with 10 bases between them. From germline, CDR1 is SGHTA and CDR2 FQGNSA. The CDR3 contains 14 residues.

Concerning this clone itself: The CDR3 end lies 3 residues beyond the end of the read and is filled in from the germline J gene. J is TRBJ2-3 and V is TRBV7-2, with a possible D match to TRBD2 (6 bases). The CDR3 has 14 residues. Per the germline V gene, CDR1 is SGHTA and CDR2 is FQGNSA. The CDR3 region is CASSLRTSYPSQYF. Incomplete CDR3 DNA: TGTGCCAGCAGCTTACGAACTAGCTACCCTTCG.

The covered CDR3 bases are TGTGCCAGCTCACCACCAGCGGGGGGGACTTGGAATGAG. Its protein product is CASSPPAGGTWNE. The CDR3 as a whole reads CASSPPAGGTWNEQFF. This chain connects TRBV18 to TRBJ2-1; 10 positions agree with TRBD2. The read stops 3 residues short of the end of the CDR3; the missing end is completed from the germline J gene. This CDR3 comprises 16 residues. Germline CDR1 is KGHSH and CDR2 is LQKENI. Losses at the gene ends were 0 bases for V and 7 bases for J; bases not matched to a gene: 6.

A word on this clone: The read terminates 3 residues ahead of where the CDR3 ends, so the germline J gene completes it. The chain carries TRBV7-2 and TRBJ2-2, with D possibly TRBD1 on 5 matching bases. Germline CDR1 reads SGHTA; CDR2 reads FQGNSA. V dropped 5 bases and J dropped 7 bases, with 14 bases sitting between them. The CDR3 length is 14 residues. This chain's CDR3 is CASSRGHPGGELFF. The DNA read from the CDR3 is TGTGCCAGCAGCCGAGGACACCCAGGCGGGGAG.

Comments on this clone: A read error may produce the germline difference seen at one junction end. The read stops 3 residues short of the end of the CDR3; the missing end is completed from the germline J gene. The rearrangement joins TRBV19 to TRBJ2-7; 10 bases are shared with TRBD2. Germline CDR1 and CDR2: LNHDA and SQIVND (reference sequence). The CDR3 totals 17 residues. CDR3 bases read: TGTGCCGGTAGTCTTAGGATAAGGGCTAGCGGGAGCGACGAG. Its protein is CAGSLRIRASGSDE. The CDR3 reads in full as CAGSLRIRASGSDEQYF. Drawing the rest from reference TRBV19 and TRBJ2-7, the complete variable domain is DGGITQSPKYLFRKEGQNVTLSCEQNLNHDAMYWYRQDPGQGLRLIYYSQIVNDFQKGDIAEGYSVSREKKESFPLTVTSAQKNPTAFYLCAGSLRIRASGSDEQYFGPGTRLTVT.

On this clone itself: The DNA ends 3 residues before the CDR3 does, and the rest of the CDR3 is filled in from the germline J gene. The J gene is TRBJ1-2, the V gene TRBV6-2 or TRBV6-3; D perhaps matches TRBD1 (5 bases). Looked up from germline, CDR1 is MNHEY and CDR2 is SVGEGT. This CDR3 has 14 amino acids. CDR3 sequence reads: CASSYSRGFEGYTF. CDR3 DNA (partial): TGTGCCAGCAGTTACTCGAGGGGCTTTGAAGGC.

With respect to this clone: The read stops 3 residues short of the end of the CDR3; the missing end is completed from the germline J gene. The gene calls are TRBV6-1 and TRBJ1-2; 8 bases fit TRBD1. Germline V CDR1 and CDR2: MNHNS, SASEGT. Losses at the gene ends were 4 bases for V and 2 bases for J; bases not matched to a gene: 6. This CDR3 comprises 15 residues. CDR3 protein: CASSATGERNYGYTF. The CDR3 DNA, read in part, is TGTGCCAGCAGTGCGACAGGGGAACGAAACTATGGC.

Regarding this clone: The sequence runs out 3 residues before the end of the CDR3; the remainder is reconstructed from the germline J gene. The chain joins TRBV2 to TRBJ2-7; 7 positions agree with TRBD1. With 7 bases clipped from V and 0 bases from J, the junction kept 6 bases outside the gene matches. Looked up from germline, CDR1 is SNHLY and CDR2 is FYNNEI. The CDR3 is made up of 14 amino acids. The CDR3 sequence is CASTGQETSYEQYF. CDR3 DNA (partial): TGTGCCAGCACCGGACAGGAGACCTCCTACGAG. Full variable domain (rest looked up from reference TRBV2 and TRBJ2-7): EPEVTQTPSHQVTQMGQEVILRCVPISNHLYFYWYRQILGQKVEFLVSFYNNEISEKSEIFDDQFSVERPDGSNFTLKIRSTKLEDSAMYFCASTGQETSYEQYFGPGTRLTVT.

The part of the CDR3 DNA that was read is TGTGCCAGCAGCTCACAGGTTTGGGCCAAAAACATT. Amino acids: CASSSQVWAKNI. The whole CDR3 region reads CASSSQVWAKNIQYF. This chain uses TRBV7-2 with TRBJ2-4; the D gene is possibly TRBD1 (5 bases). The CDR3 is cut off 3 residues early in the read; its end comes from the germline J gene. This CDR3 comprises 15 residues. Germline assignment: CDR1 SGHTA and CDR2 FQGNSA. V was pared by 4 bases and J by 1 base, with 11 bases between.

With respect to this clone: The read is 3 residues too short to cover the CDR3 end, so that end is filled in from the germline J gene. V gene TRBV10-3 combines with J gene TRBJ1-2, with 9 bases that match TRBD1. Germline CDR1 ENHRY, CDR2 SYGVKD. V trimming: 6 bases; J trimming: 5 bases; junction bases outside the gene matches: 4. This CDR3 comprises 13 residues. CDR3: CAISGGTGYGYTF. The sequenced part of the CDR3 DNA is TGTGCCATCAGCGGTGGGACAGGGTATGGC.